These 10 T cell receptor beta chains came from one sample sequenced in a study of T-cell memory formation after mild COVID-19. Each CDR3 protein is one row after TCRdb ran MiXCR on the 5' RACE reads. The sample contains roughly 340,000 distinct CDR3 sequences, 20% to 25% of which appear only once. The material sequenced was PBMCs or a T cell subset sorted from them (not recorded which). The receptors derive from a man aged 18 to 30 who had mild COVID-19 (a few samples of this study predate the infection). Cell type and time point are not known.

The chain has TRBV2 and TRBJ2-2; TRBD1 or TRBD2 may be the D gene (5 bases each). V shed 10 bases and J shed 6 bases, with 15 bases lying between them. The germline gives CDR1 SNHLY, CDR2 FYNNEI. The length of the CDR3 is 13 residues. The CDR3 here is CATGAGRAGELFF. In DNA, the CDR3 is TGTGCCACCGGTGCAGGGAGAGCCGGGGAGCTGTTTTTT.

The CDR3 loop reads CASSVATGRQETQYF. CDR3 bases: TGTGCCAGCAGCGTAGCAACAGGGAGACAAGAGACCCAGTACTTC. The chain joins TRBV9 to TRBJ2-5, with D maybe TRBD1 (6 bases). This CDR3 region has 15 residues. Germline-derived CDR1 and CDR2 are SGDLS and YYNGEE. Trimming left V 0 bases short and J 2 bases short, with 11 bases between.

The chain is built from TRBV7-9 and TRBJ2-3; 8 bases line up with TRBD2. Germline V gene data show CDR1 as SEHNR and CDR2 as FQNEAQ (reference sequence). There are 16 residues in the CDR3. Trimming at V came to 5 bases and at J to 4 bases, leaving 11 bases not matched to a gene. CDR3 DNA: TGTGCCAGCAGCGCCCCAGGGCGGGGGGTCCCAGATACGCAGTATTTT. Its protein is CASSAPGRGVPDTQYF.

The J gene is TRBJ2-1, the V gene TRBV10-1; D remains unclear. From germline, CDR1 is WNHNN and CDR2 SYGVQD (reference sequence). CDR3 length: 17 amino acids. Trimming removed 4 bases from V and 10 bases from J, with 26 bases in between. For the CDR3, the DNA is TGCGCCAGCAGTGGGTCGTCGGGCTCTACCTGGTTCGGGGAGCAGTTCTTC. It yields the protein CASSGSSGSTWFGEQFF.

This clonotype was seen more than once but under ten times. The chain joins TRBV7-8 to TRBJ2-7; TRBD2 might be the D (6 bases). Deletions cut 4 bases from V and 7 bases from J, with 14 bases between. Germline-derived CDR1 and CDR2 are SGHVS and FQNEAQ. The length of the CDR3 is 13 residues. The DNA of the CDR3 is TGTGCCAGCAGCTGGTATGAGGGGAGGGAGCAGTACGTC. It specifies CASSWYEGREQYV.

The chain couples TRBV5-1 to TRBJ1-1; weak D call: TRBD1 (5 bases). Trimming shortened V by 2 bases and J by 4 bases, and 21 bases separated the two germline ends. This CDR3 contains 17 residues. Germline V gene sequence: CDR1 SGHRS, CDR2 YFSETQ. CDR3: CASSLLGQGSGLTEAFF. In DNA form, the CDR3 reads TGCGCCAGCAGCTTATTGGGGCAGGGCTCGGGGCTCACTGAAGCTTTCTTT.

This clonotype was seen a few times. The V and J genes are TRBV9 and TRBJ2-3; the match to TRBD2 covers 8 bases. The CDR3 sequence is 16 residues long. V lost 0 bases, J lost 6 bases, and 9 bases stayed unmatched. Germline values: CDR1 SGDLS, CDR2 YYNGEE. For the CDR3, the DNA is TGTGCCAGCAGCGTAGATTCGGGGGGGCCTGAGGATACGCAGTATTTT. It encodes CASSVDSGGPEDTQYF.

V gene TRBV20-1 combines with J gene TRBJ1-5, with TRBD1 matching 7 bases. This CDR3 has 14 residues. The trim removed 5 bases at V and 8 bases at J, leaving 12 bases unmatched. CDR1 and CDR2 from the germline V gene are DFQATT and SNEGSKA (reference sequence). CDR3 in amino acids: CSAGDSILREPQHF. CDR3 bases: TGCAGTGCTGGGGACAGTATCCTTCGTGAGCCCCAGCATTTT.

Here the CDR3 DNA reads TGTGCCAGCGGCGACTCTCTCTACAATGAGCAGTTCTTC. It yields the protein CASGDSLYNEQFF. The chain is built from TRBV9 and TRBJ2-1; no reliable D call. V gave up 7 bases and J gave up 3 bases, with 11 bases separating them. Germline CDR1 reads SGDLS; CDR2 reads YYNGEE. This CDR3 has 13 amino acids.

This clonotype was detected only a few times. This chain links TRBV20-1 with TRBJ2-5, with unresolved D. The germline CDR1 and CDR2 sequences are DFQATT and SNEGSKA (reference sequence). The CDR3 spans 10 residues. V dropped 3 bases and J dropped 5 bases, with 4 bases sitting between them. As DNA, the CDR3 is TGCAGTGCTAGCTTTGAGACCCAGTACTTC. Translated: CSASFETQYF.